One sample yielded the 6 T cell receptor beta chains listed below, sequenced in a study of T cell responses to AZD1222 COVID-19 vaccine. Sequencing was performed with immunoSEQ multiplex PCR; in TCRdb, only in-frame clones are kept and a portion is missing. The sample holds approximately 60,000 clones, approximately 84% seen once. The sample consisted of peripheral blood, taken on day 0 of AZD1222 vaccination. These receptors originate from an adult in good health.

The genes are TRBV28 and TRBJ2-7, with TRBD2 matching 9 bases. CDR1 is MDHEN and CDR2 is SYDVKM in the germline V gene. The V and J ends lost 2 bases and 4 bases, in that order; junction bases with no gene match: 6. CDR3 length: 15 residues. In DNA form, the CDR3 reads TGTGCCAGCAGTTTAGAGGGACTAGCACCATACGAGCAGTACTTC. It codes for CASSLEGLAPYEQYF.

This chain joins TRBV5-3 and TRBJ1-3, with D perhaps TRBD1 (5 bases). TRBV5-3 is marked as an open reading frame, function uncertain. Deletions cut 4 bases from V and 3 bases from J, with 11 bases between. This CDR3 contains 14 residues. CDR3 amino acids: CARSPRESGNTIYF. The CDR3 nucleotides read TGTGCCAGAAGCCCCAGGGAAAGTGGAAACACCATATATTTT.

The V call is TRBV19, the J call TRBJ2-1, with D hard to call. The CDR3 runs 14 residues. Germline V lookup: CDR1 LNHDA, CDR2 SQIVND (reference sequence). V gave up 5 bases and J gave up 7 bases, with 15 bases separating them. In nucleotides, the CDR3 is TGTGCCAGTAGTTCACCGATAGGCTGGAATGAGCAGTTCTTC. Its translation is CASSSPIGWNEQFF.

The chain is built from TRBV4-3 and TRBJ2-3, with D possibly being TRBD1 (5 bases). CDR3 length: 16 residues. The V and J ends lost 0 bases and 2 bases respectively, with 12 bases between them. Germline assignment: CDR1 LGHNA and CDR2 YSLEER. CDR3 sequence reads: CASSQDLGLVTDTQYF. In DNA form, the CDR3 reads TGCGCCAGCAGCCAAGATTTGGGGCTCGTCACAGATACGCAGTATTTT.

This sequence joins TRBV2 and TRBJ1-2, with D hard to call. The CDR3 is 13 amino acids. Germline V gene lookup returns CDR1 SNHLY and CDR2 FYNNEI. Trimming removed 7 bases at V and 4 bases at J, with 13 bases between. The chain's CDR3 is CASTRDSGYGYTF. CDR3 sequence (DNA): TGTGCCAGCACCCGGGATTCGGGCTATGGCTACACCTTC.

The chain links TRBV7-9 to TRBJ2-5, with a weak D call TRBD2 (6 bases). V lost 6 bases, J lost 3 bases, and 17 bases lay in between. This CDR3 has 15 amino acids. CDR1 is SEHNR and CDR2 is FQNEAQ in the germline V gene (reference sequence). CDR3 DNA: TGTGCCAGCAGTACGACGGACTACCCTGAAGAGACCCAGTACTTC. Amino acids: CASSTTDYPEETQYF.